One and the same sample provided the 9 T cell receptor beta chains below, sequenced in a study of shared clonotypes between healthy human individuals (dated by TCRdb to 2018 to 2020). The library was made by the immunoSEQ multiplex PCR assay. Drawn from immuneACCESS, this table holds only the in-frame rearrangements with V and J called that TCRdb kept. Clones are partly lost; checked studies trace under half to an unresolved V gene and leave the rest unexplained. The sample table lists about 1.5 million clones, 98% of them with a count of one. The biggest ten clones account for roughly 0.45% of the sample. The specimen was naive CD4+ T cells sorted from blood. This sample's cell subset or site label indicates: CD45RA+ positively selected. Source of these receptors: a man in his thirties or forties in good health.

This chain uses TRBV11-2 with TRBJ2-5; TRBD2 is a possible D gene (5 bases). CDR1 is SGHAT, CDR2 FQNNGV, per germline. The germline V and J ends were trimmed by 3 bases and 5 bases, with 16 bases remaining between them. The CDR3 spans 15 residues. CDR3 loop: CASSFWGEGWETQYF. DNA of the CDR3: TGTGCCAGCAGCTTTTGGGGAGAGGGATGGGAGACCCAGTACTTC.

The chain couples TRBV5-5 to TRBJ2-1; 8 positions match TRBD1. The length of the CDR3 is 15 residues. V lost 1 base, J lost 8 bases, and 8 bases stayed unmatched. From germline, CDR1 is SGHKS and CDR2 YYEKEE (reference sequence). The CDR3 coding sequence is TGTGCCAGCAGCTTGTTGCCAGGGGGCGGAGATGAGCAGTTCTTC. Encoded protein: CASSLLPGGGDEQFF.

The J gene is TRBJ2-2, the V gene TRBV15, with D perhaps assigned TRBD1 or TRBD2 (5 bases each). The CDR3 length is 14 residues. The V gene's germline CDR1 is LNHNV and CDR2 YYDKDF (reference sequence). With 0 bases removed from V and 6 bases from J, the gap between germline ends came to 8 bases. The CDR3 protein is CATSRDRGSGELFF. CDR3 nucleotide sequence: TGTGCCACCAGCAGAGATCGGGGCTCCGGGGAGCTGTTTTTT.

This clone was counted a few times. The V gene is TRBV14, the J gene TRBJ2-7; D unresolved. V shed 0 bases and J shed 3 bases, with 6 bases lying between them. This CDR3 region has 13 residues. CDR1 and CDR2 from the germline V gene are SGHDN and FVKESK. The CDR3 here is CASSQDPGYEQYF. The CDR3 coding sequence is TGTGCCAGCAGCCAAGATCCCGGCTACGAGCAGTACTTC.

The V gene is TRBV21-1, the J gene TRBJ1-5. TRBV21-1 is tagged as a pseudogene. The CDR3 totals 9 residues. CDR3 DNA: TGTGCCAGCTTTCAGCCCCAGCATTTT. Amino acids: CASFQPQHF.

The V and J genes are TRBV5-8 and TRBJ2-7; D might be TRBD1 or TRBD2, each matching 5 bases. CDR1 and CDR2 from the germline V gene are SGHTS and YDEGEE. There are 16 residues in the CDR3. The ends were cut back, 1 base at V and 2 bases at J, with 16 bases in the middle. CDR3 in DNA: TGTGCCAGCAGCTTGTCTCTTGGGCAGGGACCCTACGAGCAGTACTTC. Translated: CASSLSLGQGPYEQYF.

The V and J genes are TRBV5-4 and TRBJ1-4, with TRBD1 identical over 7 bases. CDR3 length: 15 amino acids. The V gene end was trimmed by 4 bases and the J gene end by 4 bases; junction bases not matched to a gene: 7. The germline V gene has CDR1 SGHNT and CDR2 YYREEE (reference sequence). The CDR3 DNA sequence: TGTGCCAGCAGCCTGACGGGACAGAGTAATGAAAAACTGTTTTTT. This codes for CASSLTGQSNEKLFF.

V is TRBV4-2 and J is TRBJ2-1; TRBD2 matches 10 bases. CDR3 length: 16 residues. J lost 7 bases, V lost 1 base, and 7 bases had no gene match. Germline CDR1 is LGHNA and CDR2 is YNFKEQ. The CDR3 sequence is CASSQVAGGIENEQFF. CDR3 nucleotides: TGTGCCAGCAGCCAAGTAGCGGGAGGAATAGAAAATGAGCAGTTCTTC.

The rearrangement links TRBV11-2 to TRBJ2-1, with 9 bases fitting TRBD2. V lost 5 bases and J lost 0; bases outside the gene matches: 8. The V gene's germline CDR1 is SGHAT and CDR2 FQNNGV. This CDR3 is built from 17 residues. Here the CDR3 reads CASSPNRAGGSYNEQFF. The CDR3 DNA reads TGTGCCAGCAGCCCAAATCGAGCGGGAGGCTCCTACAATGAGCAGTTCTTC.